This entry is about one TCR beta chain. These data originate in a study of T cell responses to AZD1222 COVID-19 vaccine. TCRdb's copy holds only in-frame clones and misses some; the assay was immunoSEQ multiplex PCR. The table lists about 140,000 clones, around 90% of them singletons, with roughly 7.1% in the top ten. CDR1 is MNHNY, CDR2 SVGAGI, per germline (reference sequence). The CDR3 contains 13 residues. The germline V and J ends were trimmed by 5 bases and 3 bases, with 11 bases remaining between them. The chain is built from TRBV6-6 and TRBJ2-7; a possible D gene is TRBD2 (5 bases). Sequences were derived from peripheral blood, sampled 28 days after the second dose of the MenACWY control vaccine. The sequence came from an adult who received the MenACWY meningococcal vaccine as a control. CDR3 nucleotides: TGTGCCAGCAGTCCGAGCGGTAACTACGAGCAGTACTTC. It translates to CASSPSGNYEQYF.